This TCR beta chain appears in the sequencing data of a study of naive and memory T cell subsets. Two oligonucleotides, mixed equimolar, formed the beta constant-region primer covering TRBC1 and TRBC2. Ligated cDNA was amplified by four rounds of PCR with nested alpha and beta constant-region primers and SP2. A single record per CDR3 protein comes from TCRdb applying MiXCR to the UMI-ligation and nested PCR reads. This sample has 95,000 to 150,000 distinct CDR3 sequences, with 30% to 45% found just once. CD4+ T cell IFNgamma after overnight CMV lysate exposure gave donor CMV status. Study findings and constraints: From naive to CM, EM and EMRA, diversity decreased and Gini increased.

Notes on this clonotype: The antigen is unknown.

The sequencing input was central memory CD4+ T cells from blood. The receptor was isolated from a human donor in good health.

The CDR3 nucleotides read TGTGCCAGTAGTGCCGTAATGGGACCTGGGGGAAATGAGCAGTTCTTC. This gives the protein CASSAVMGPGGNEQFF. The chain employs TRBV19 and TRBJ2-1; TRBD1 or TRBD2 may be the D gene (5 bases each). This CDR3 contains 16 residues. V shed 5 bases and J shed 7 bases, with 21 bases lying between them. Germline CDR1 is LNHDA and CDR2 is SQIVND (reference sequence).